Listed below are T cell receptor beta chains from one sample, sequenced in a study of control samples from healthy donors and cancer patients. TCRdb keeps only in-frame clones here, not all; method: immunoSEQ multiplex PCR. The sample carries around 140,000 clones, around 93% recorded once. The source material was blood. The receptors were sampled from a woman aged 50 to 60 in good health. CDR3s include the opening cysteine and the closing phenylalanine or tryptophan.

CDR3: CASSRGTYQETQYF
V: TRBV5-1
J: TRBJ2-5

CDR3: CSASSRANIQYF
V: TRBV20-1
J: TRBJ2-4

CDR3: CASSMGPKDQPQHF
V: TRBV7-8
J: TRBJ1-5

CDR3: CASSRRGTEAFF
V: TRBV3-1/TRBV3-2
J: TRBJ1-1

CDR3: CASSYIGGPDTQYF
V: TRBV6-6
J: TRBJ2-3

CDR3: CASSLGTEKAFF
V: TRBV28
J: TRBJ1-1

CDR3: CASSFLVLKGPTGELFF
V: TRBV28
J: TRBJ2-2

CDR3: CASSVGVAGERETQYF
V: TRBV9
J: TRBJ2-5

CDR3: CASISGPLGYGYTF
V: TRBV6-5
J: TRBJ1-2

CDR3: CASSGGQGLSSIYGYTF
V: TRBV19
J: TRBJ1-2

CDR3: CASSRGQGAYGYTF
V: TRBV5-8
J: TRBJ1-2

CDR3: CASSLAGGTDTQYF
V: TRBV5-1
J: TRBJ2-3

CDR3: CASSPPGPSYEQYF
V: TRBV18
J: TRBJ2-7

CDR3: CASRYQAAVGIHYF
V: TRBV6-5
J: TRBJ1-3

CDR3: CASSADRDRNYGYTF
V: TRBV5-4
J: TRBJ1-2

CDR3: CASSPQTPRLARGGSYNEQFF
V: TRBV18
J: TRBJ2-1

CDR3: CASSESGTGMNTEAFF
V: TRBV6-1
J: TRBJ1-1

CDR3: CASSMESGLSYGEQYF
V: TRBV19
J: TRBJ2-7

CDR3: CASSLTLQGTNYGYTF
V: TRBV7-2
J: TRBJ1-2

CDR3: CASRSGAVETQYF
V: TRBV6-5
J: TRBJ2-5

CDR3: CASSLVGAGRTDTQYF
V: TRBV11-2
J: TRBJ2-3

CDR3: CASSLTGRAVGTDTQYF
V: TRBV5-8
J: TRBJ2-3

CDR3: CASSDTMTGLQNQPQHF
V: TRBV2
J: TRBJ1-5

CDR3: CASQVGQGNSPLHF
V: TRBV19
J: TRBJ1-6

CDR3: CASSQGPSPLHF
V: TRBV6-5
J: TRBJ1-6

CDR3: CASRFEAQNSPLHF
V: TRBV2
J: TRBJ1-6

CDR3: CASSLQRLNTEAFF
V: TRBV4-1
J: TRBJ1-1

CDR3: CASDQASVHKSRANVLTF
V: TRBV5-1
J: TRBJ2-6

CDR3: CASSFGGRSYNEQFF
V: TRBV28
J: TRBJ2-1

CDR3: CASSQDSAGGLLNTEAFF
V: TRBV4-1
J: TRBJ1-1

CDR3: CASSSGRAEQYF
V: TRBV6-5
J: TRBJ2-7

CDR3: CASQKVGPLDGPQHF
V: TRBV6-6
J: TRBJ1-5

CDR3: CASSLFGGSLAKNIQYF
V: TRBV7-9
J: TRBJ2-4

CDR3: CASSQDDGAGTQYF
V: TRBV4-1
J: TRBJ2-5

CDR3: CASSGEGQGNNYGYTF
V: TRBV5-6
J: TRBJ1-2

CDR3: CASNHRDTNTEAFF
V: TRBV6-5
J: TRBJ1-1

CDR3: CAIKDTLSTDTQYF
V: TRBV6-5
J: TRBJ2-3

CDR3: CATKGPGSGGYTF
V: TRBV19
J: TRBJ1-2

CDR3: CASSYSSGFAEQYF
V: TRBV6-2/TRBV6-3
J: TRBJ2-7

CDR3: CASSQRGGAYEQYF
V: TRBV28
J: TRBJ2-7

CDR3: CASSEQTGPYEQYF
V: TRBV6-1
J: TRBJ2-7

CDR3: CAISPGQYNQPQHF
V: TRBV10-3
J: TRBJ1-5

CDR3: CASAPDRFNQPQHF
V: TRBV10-3
J: TRBJ1-5

CDR3: CASSMPPLQAFF
V: TRBV19
J: TRBJ1-1

CDR3: CASSLTGTNEKLFF
V: TRBV5-6
J: TRBJ1-4

CDR3: CASSSPRTSPGGNIQYF
V: TRBV7-9
J: TRBJ2-4